The 29 T cell receptor beta chains listed next were all sequenced from one sample in a study of PD-1 blockade in mismatch repair-deficient tumors. The protocol was immunoSEQ multiplex PCR, while the TCRdb copy is restricted to in-frame clones and leaves out a portion. In the table there are 38,000 or so clones, 80% to 90% of which are singletons. Material: peripheral blood, obtained 75 to 85 weeks after starting pembrolizumab. The source is an adult with mismatch repair-deficient cancer.

This clone came up once. The chain employs TRBV7-9 and TRBJ2-5; 7 positions agree with TRBD2. This CDR3 spans 14 amino acids. The V gene's germline CDR1 is SEHNR and CDR2 FQNEAQ (reference sequence). J gave up 9 bases and V 1 base, and 8 bases lay outside the gene matches. The CDR3 DNA follows: TGTGCCAGCAGCTTAGGCATTCGGGGGAGGGCCCAGTACTTC. Protein product: CASSLGIRGRAQYF.

The J gene is TRBJ1-5, the V gene TRBV12-5; D may be TRBD1 (6 bases). The V gene's germline CDR1 is LGHNT and CDR2 FRNRAP. The CDR3 contains 16 residues. Trimming pared 3 bases from V and 6 bases from J, leaving 18 bases between. The DNA for the CDR3 is TGTGCTAGTGGTTTCCACCAACAGGGAGCTCCTCAGCCCCAGCATTTT. Its protein product is CASGFHQQGAPQPQHF.

The chain combines TRBV5-6 with TRBJ1-5; TRBD1 matches at 10 bases. Germline CDR1 reads SGHDT; CDR2 reads YYEEEE. The ends lost 4 bases at V and 11 bases at J; junction bases unmatched: 12. The CDR3 runs 15 residues. The CDR3 nucleotides read TGTGCCAGCAGCCCGAACGGACAGGGGGTAAGGGCCCAGCATTTT. This gives the protein CASSPNGQGVRAQHF. The variable domain in full, completed from reference TRBV5-6 and TRBJ1-5, reads DAGVTQSPTHLIKTRGQQVTLRCSPKSGHDTVSWYQQALGQGPQFIFQYYEEEERQRGNFPDRFSGHQFPNYSSELNVNALLLGDSALYLCASSPNGQGVRAQHFGDGTRLSIL.

This clone was observed a single time. The V gene is TRBV9, the J gene TRBJ1-4, with TRBD1 matching over 7 bases. The CDR3 runs 15 residues. Germline V gene lookup returns CDR1 SGDLS and CDR2 YYNGEE. Trimming took 4 bases from V and 4 from J; bases not matched to a gene: 7. In DNA form, the CDR3 reads TGTGCCAGCAGCCCAACCGGGACAGATAATGAAAAACTGTTTTTT. This gives the protein CASSPTGTDNEKLFF.

The genes are TRBV15 and TRBJ1-1; D gene uncertain. The CDR3 totals 14 residues. Germline V CDR1 and CDR2: LNHNV, YYDKDF (reference sequence). The V end lost 3 bases, the J end lost 4 bases, and 12 bases lay between the germline ends. CDR3 DNA: TGTGCCACCAGCAGCGATTGGAGGGTCACTGAAGCTTTCTTT. It specifies CATSSDWRVTEAFF. The full variable domain, with the rest looked up from reference TRBV15 and TRBJ1-1, is DAMVIQNPRYQVTQFGKPVTLSCSQTLNHNVMYWYQQKSSQAPKLLFHYYDKDFNNEADTPDNFQSRRPNTSFCFLDIRSPGLGDTAMYLCATSSDWRVTEAFFGQGTRLTVV.

V gene TRBV19 combines with J gene TRBJ1-2, with D possibly TRBD1 on 5 matching bases. Germline assignment: CDR1 LNHDA and CDR2 SQIVND (reference sequence). The CDR3 runs to 14 residues. V lost 3 bases to trimming and J lost 2 bases, with 10 bases between them. The CDR3 is CASSMQDKNYGYTF. DNA for the CDR3: TGTGCCAGTAGTATGCAGGACAAGAACTATGGCTACACCTTC.

This clone was counted a single time. This chain uses TRBV25-1 with TRBJ2-1; D gene ambiguous. This CDR3 region has 14 residues. Germline V gene sequence: CDR1 MGHDK, CDR2 SYGVNS. The germline V and J ends were trimmed by 4 bases and 4 bases, with 11 bases remaining between them. The DNA of the CDR3 is TGTGCCAGCAGTGGATACTTAACGTACAATGAGCAGTTCTTC. It yields the protein CASSGYLTYNEQFF.

This clone has more than one count but fewer than ten. The chain employs TRBV7-3 and TRBJ2-1, with D possibly matching TRBD2 (5 bases). CDR1 is SGHTA, CDR2 FQGTGA, per germline. Trimming removed 1 base at V and 8 bases at J, with 9 bases between. The CDR3 contains 13 residues. The CDR3 region is CASSLSGGYEQFF. In nucleotides, the CDR3 is TGTGCCAGCAGCTTAAGCGGAGGCTATGAGCAGTTCTTC.

The chain employs TRBV30 and TRBJ1-2; D call uncertain. The CDR3 has 13 amino acids. V was shortened by 0 bases and J by 6 bases, with 11 bases between the two germline ends. Germline V gene sequence: CDR1 GTSNPN, CDR2 SVGIG (reference sequence). The chain's CDR3 is CAWSVQGIHGYTF. The CDR3 DNA sequence: TGTGCCTGGAGTGTACAAGGTATTCATGGCTACACCTTC. The variable domain in full, with the rest retrieved from reference TRBV30 and TRBJ1-2, is SQTIHQWPATLVQPVGSPLSLECTVEGTSNPNLYWYRQAAGRGLQLLFYSVGIGQISSEVPQNLSASRPQDRQFILSSKKLLLSDSGFYLCAWSVQGIHGYTFGSGTRLTVV.

The chain couples TRBV4-2 to TRBJ2-3, with 10 bases matching TRBD2. CDR3 size: 17 residues. V dropped 2 bases and J dropped 0; count of bases not matched to a gene: 5. Germline V CDR1 and CDR2: LGHNA, YNFKEQ. The chain's CDR3 is CASSQLTSGDSTDTQYF. DNA for the CDR3: TGTGCCAGCAGCCAACTTACTAGCGGGGATAGCACAGATACGCAGTATTTT.

J is TRBJ2-1 and V is TRBV7-2, with 10 bases identical to TRBD2. This CDR3 comprises 15 residues. The V and J ends lost 5 bases and 6 bases, in that order; junction bases with no gene match: 7. CDR1 SGHTA and CDR2 FQGNSA come from the germline V gene. CDR3 nucleotide sequence: TGTGCCAGCAGCCTTCTAGCGGGAGCCGGCAATGAGCAGTTCTTC. Translated, it gives CASSLLAGAGNEQFF. The full variable domain, completed using reference TRBV7-2 and TRBJ2-1, is GAGVSQSPSNKVTEKGKDVELRCDPISGHTALYWYRQSLGQGLEFLIYFQGNSAPDKSGLPSDRFSAERTGGSVSTLTIQRTQQEDSAVYLCASSLLAGAGNEQFFGPGTRLTVL.

The V and J genes are TRBV6-4 and TRBJ1-5; no clear D gene. This CDR3 has 14 residues. The germline V and J ends were trimmed by 0 bases and 7 bases, with 10 bases remaining between them. Germline V gene data show CDR1 as MRHNA and CDR2 as SNTAGT. The CDR3 sequence: CASSDSHGNQPQHF. DNA of the CDR3: TGTGCCAGCAGTGACTCCCACGGGAACCAGCCCCAGCATTTT.

This chain links TRBV14 with TRBJ2-5; 10 nucleotides line up with TRBD2. CDR1 is SGHDN and CDR2 is FVKESK in the germline V gene. V shed 1 base and J 4 bases; nucleotides not matched to a gene: 12. The CDR3 is made up of 18 amino acids. The CDR3 sequence: CASSQVPSGSWSGETQYF. The CDR3 DNA reads TGTGCCAGCAGCCAAGTACCTAGCGGGAGTTGGAGTGGAGAGACCCAGTACTTC.

The chain has TRBV7-9 and TRBJ1-1; possible D gene TRBD1, 6 bases. This CDR3 is 14 amino acids long. Trimming took off 6 bases at V and 1 base at J, with 12 bases between the two ends. CDR1 and CDR2 (germline): SEHNR, FQNEAQ (reference sequence). The DNA of the CDR3 is TGTGCCAGCAGGGGCCGGACAGAGAACACTGAAGCTTTCTTT. The encoded protein is CASRGRTENTEAFF.

This clone was counted once. V usage is TRBV19 and J usage is TRBJ1-5; TRBD1 is a possible D gene (6 bases). Trimming removed 8 bases at V and 4 bases at J, with 21 bases between. CDR3 length: 16 amino acids. Germline values: CDR1 LNHDA, CDR2 SQIVND (reference sequence). Here the CDR3 DNA reads TGTGCCAGTCGGTCCCAATTTCGGGGGCCGAATCAGCCCCAGCATTTT. Protein product: CASRSQFRGPNQPQHF.

Only a few counts were recorded for this clone. V gene TRBV2 combines with J gene TRBJ1-1; D perhaps matches TRBD1 (5 bases). CDR1 SNHLY and CDR2 FYNNEI come from the germline V gene. Trimming cost V 10 bases and J 0 bases, with 15 bases left between them. The CDR3 is 14 amino acids. Written as DNA, the CDR3 is TGTGCCACCTCGACAGAGAGTATGAACACTGAAGCTTTCTTT. This sequence encodes CATSTESMNTEAFF. The full variable domain, in which reference TRBV2 and TRBJ1-1 provide the parts outside the CDR3, is EPEVTQTPSHQVTQMGQEVILRCVPISNHLYFYWYRQILGQKVEFLVSFYNNEISEKSEIFDDQFSVERPDGSNFTLKIRSTKLEDSAMYFCATSTESMNTEAFFGQGTRLTVV.

The J gene is TRBJ2-1, the V gene TRBV13; D is possibly TRBD2 (5 bases). The CDR3 runs to 16 residues. Germline V lookup: CDR1 PRHDT, CDR2 FYEKMQ (reference sequence). V shed 1 base and J shed 3 bases, with 13 bases lying between them. CDR3 DNA sequence: TGTGCCAGCAGCTTAGCCCGGGTAGACTACTACAATGAGCAGTTCTTC. This encodes CASSLARVDYYNEQFF.

The CDR3 DNA reads TGTGCCAGCAGCTCGGACTGGACGAAGACCCAGTACTTC. Its translation: CASSSDWTKTQYF. The chain joins TRBV11-2 to TRBJ2-5, with D possibly matching TRBD2 (5 bases). This CDR3 has 13 amino acids. V was clipped by 4 bases and J by 6 bases, with 12 bases between them. From germline, CDR1 is SGHAT and CDR2 FQNNGV.

The chain couples TRBV9 to TRBJ2-1; 10 bases map to TRBD2. CDR3 length: 16 residues. CDR1 is SGDLS and CDR2 is YYNGEE in the germline V gene. V was clipped by 2 bases and J by 4 bases; unmatched bases: 6. The CDR3 sequence: CASSVTGTSAYNEQFF. The CDR3, as DNA: TGTGCCAGCAGCGTCACCGGGACTAGCGCATACAATGAGCAGTTCTTC.

This clone was detected only once. This rearrangement joins TRBV30 to TRBJ2-1; 11 bases match TRBD2. From germline, CDR1 is GTSNPN and CDR2 SVGIG (reference sequence). CDR3 size: 14 residues. V lost 2 bases and J lost 9; bases outside the gene matches: 6. The DNA for the CDR3 is TGTGCCTGGAGTCTTGCTAGCGGGGGGCTTGAGCAGTTCTTC. Translation: CAWSLASGGLEQFF.

The chain uses TRBV7-9 and TRBJ2-1; D is undetermined. This CDR3 has 12 amino acids. Per germline, CDR1 SEHNR and CDR2 FQNEAQ (reference sequence). V dropped 3 bases and J dropped 2 bases, with 2 bases sitting between them. DNA for the CDR3: TGTGCCAGCAGCTTCACCTACAATGAGCAGTTCTTC. Its translation is CASSFTYNEQFF.

This clone was seen only once. The CDR3 DNA reads TGTGCCAGCAGCTCAATGAGAAGCTACGAGCAGTACTTC. Its protein is CASSSMRSYEQYF. J is TRBJ2-7 and V is TRBV11-3; the D is unclear. The CDR3 sequence is 13 residues long. Trimming pared 4 bases from V and 3 bases from J, leaving 10 bases between. Germline assignment: CDR1 SGHNT and CDR2 YENEEA.

This chain links TRBV2 with TRBJ2-5; D might be TRBD1 or TRBD2, each matching 6 bases. Trimming took 5 bases from V and 5 from J, leaving 12 bases between them. This CDR3 contains 13 residues. Germline lookup yields CDR1 SNHLY and CDR2 FYNNEI. In DNA, the CDR3 is TGTGCCAGCAGTTTGGGGGGCTGGGAGACCCAGTACTTC. Translated: CASSLGGWETQYF. Full variable domain (remainder filled in from reference TRBV2 and TRBJ2-5): EPEVTQTPSHQVTQMGQEVILRCVPISNHLYFYWYRQILGQKVEFLVSFYNNEISEKSEIFDDQFSVERPDGSNFTLKIRSTKLEDSAMYFCASSLGGWETQYFGPGTRLLVL.

V and J are TRBV5-1 and TRBJ2-7; TRBD1 matches 8 bases. Per germline, CDR1 SGHRS and CDR2 YFSETQ. The CDR3 totals 14 residues. Unmatched junction bases numbered 9, after V lost 4 bases and J lost 6 bases. The CDR3 reads CASSDGQGPREQYF. For the CDR3, the DNA is TGCGCCAGCAGCGACGGACAGGGCCCTCGCGAGCAGTACTTC.

The chain has TRBV27 and TRBJ2-3; D unresolved. V lost 6 bases and J 0 bases, leaving 13 bases between the germline ends. CDR3 size: 15 residues. CDR1 MNHEY and CDR2 SMNVEV come from the germline V gene (reference sequence). CDR3 region: CASRSRDSSTDTQYF. CDR3 nucleotide sequence: TGTGCCAGCAGATCCCGAGACTCTAGCACAGATACGCAGTATTTT.

The chain employs TRBV6-6 and TRBJ2-1; 11 bases match TRBD2. Germline CDR1 and CDR2: MNHNY and SVGAGI (reference sequence). V trimming: 2 bases; J trimming: 4 bases; junction bases outside the gene matches: 1. The CDR3 has 15 amino acids. In nucleotides, the CDR3 is TGTGCCAGCAGTTACGGGACTAGCGGTTACAATGAGCAGTTCTTC. As protein: CASSYGTSGYNEQFF.

The chain has TRBV5-1 and TRBJ1-1; possibly TRBD1 for D (6 bases). The CDR3 has 14 residues. CDR1 and CDR2 from the germline V gene are SGHRS and YFSETQ. V lost 5 bases, J lost 0 bases, and 11 bases lay in between. The CDR3 DNA follows: TGCGCCAGCAGGAAGGACAGCTTGAACACTGAAGCTTTCTTT. Protein: CASRKDSLNTEAFF.

J is TRBJ1-2 and V is TRBV19, with D maybe TRBD1 (6 bases). CDR3 length: 13 amino acids. Germline lookup yields CDR1 LNHDA and CDR2 SQIVND (reference sequence). The V end was cut by 6 bases, the J end by 8 bases, with 16 bases between. As DNA, the CDR3 is TGTGCCAGTAGCACAGGGATCATCGGGGGCTACACCTTC. This gives the protein CASSTGIIGGYTF.

The chain joins TRBV19 to TRBJ1-1; D not resolved. CDR1 and CDR2 (germline): LNHDA, SQIVND (reference sequence). Trimming took 5 bases from V and 1 from J, leaving 11 bases between them. The CDR3 loop spans 14 amino acids. The DNA of the CDR3 is TGTGCCAGTAGTCTTGAGACGGCGAACACTGAAGCTTTCTTT. Its translation is CASSLETANTEAFF.